This T cell receptor (beta chain) was recovered during a study of cytomegalovirus exposure and HLA in healthy donors. General observations from the study: Researchers reportedly found TCR beta sequences accurately predicted most subjects' HLA-A and HLA-B alleles. There were a few CMV-associated chains whose specificity for CMV antigens was confirmed in vitro.

CDR3 size: 14 residues. V lost 5 bases, J lost 4 bases, and 15 bases lay in between. Germline V gives CDR1 KGHSH, CDR2 LQKENI. Comment on this clone: As yet, its antigen is unknown.

PCR was performed using 60 Vbeta and 13 Jbeta primers. Only in-frame clones appear in the TCRdb table, and some are missing; sequencing was by immunoSEQ multiplex PCR. The repertoire includes about 170,000 clones, 80% of them detected once, and around 4.4% sits in the top ten. The gene calls are TRBV18 and TRBJ2-7, with D maybe TRBD1 (5 bases). Sequencing was carried out using PBMCs. The TCR comes from a woman between 50 and 59 years old in good health and CMV-seropositive. CDR3 in DNA: TGTGCCAGCTCATGGCAGGCGACAGATTACGAGCAGTACTTC. Protein product: CASSWQATDYEQYF.